This T cell receptor (beta chain) was obtained from a study of blood T cell repertoires in COVID-19. On the study more broadly: Some COVID-19 samples were acute and others convalescent; all came from the United States, Italy and Spain.

Participants were aged about 18 to 89 years from more than 20 US areas. Each participant's cohort was designated according to participant-reported clinical history. Clones were read by immunoSEQ multiplex PCR, and TCRdb kept only the in-frame ones, dropping some. Of a few hundred thousand clones listed, around 87% are singletons. As to this clone: Other nucleotide sequences in the sample specify the same CDR3.

Germline CDR1 is MNHEY and CDR2 is SMNVEV (reference sequence). V lost 4 bases, J lost 2 bases, and 9 bases lay in between. The CDR3 consists of 13 residues. Material for sequencing was PBMCs or T cells enriched from blood (not recorded which). The rearrangement uses TRBV27 and TRBJ2-7; maybe TRBD1 (6 bases). This sequence was found in a man in his forties or fifties in a cohort exposed to, infected with or recovered from COVID-19 (not recorded which). Here the CDR3 DNA reads TGTGCCAGCAGTTCTGACAGGACCTACGAGCAGTACTTC. The encoded protein is CASSSDRTYEQYF.